This TCR beta chain is from a study of Graves' ophthalmopathy and Graves' hyperthyroidism. Study outcomes and limitations: Most thyroid-expanded clonotypes exceeding 0.001 frequency were also found in blood. A classifier, a 13-signature model, separated ophthalmopathy from stable hyperthyroidism with 87.88% sensitivity and around 83% specificity.

The PBMCs were taken from about 9.7 ml of fresh peripheral blood. This clonotype was seen at least ten times. The antigen remains unidentified. The ends were cut back, 3 bases at V and 6 bases at J, with 9 bases in the middle. The CDR3 consists of 13 residues. CDR1 is MDHEN and CDR2 is SYDVKM in the germline V gene. Amplification of the TCR beta CDR3 regions used RNA transcripts (as template). The library came from an HTBI-primed first-round RT-PCR and a second-round multiplex PCR. TCRdb used MiXCR to reprocess the multiplex PCR reads, holding one entry per CDR3 protein. The table shows about 390,000 distinct CDR3 sequences, with 15% to 20% occurring only once.

The J gene is TRBJ1-5, the V gene TRBV28; no clear D. The source is an adult woman with stable Graves' hyperthyroidism. Sequenced input: peripheral blood. As DNA, the CDR3 is TGTGCCAGCAGTTTCGGGGTGGCTCAGCCCCAGCATTTT. It translates to CASSFGVAQPQHF.